These 5 T cell receptor beta chains came from one sample sequenced in a study of shared clonotypes between healthy human individuals. Profiling relied on immunoSEQ multiplex PCR, and the TCRdb table lists in-frame clones only, not all of them. The sample comprises around 1.1 million clones, approximately 78% of which are singletons, and roughly 0.57% rests with the top ten. Sequenced material: memory CD4+ T cells from PBMCs. Subset described: CD45RA-negative fraction. These receptors all stem from a man between 18 and 35 years old in good health. Some clones in this sample may be carry-over from other donors' samples.

Remarks on this clone: Other DNA sequences within the sample encode an identical CDR3. The V and J genes are TRBV7-2 and TRBJ2-7, with D tentatively TRBD1 or TRBD2 (5 bases each). V was trimmed by 0 bases and J by 4 bases, leaving 7 bases between them. Germline loops: CDR1 SGHTA, CDR2 FQGNSA. CDR3 length equals 13 residues. The CDR3 is CASSLARGYEQYF. CDR3 sequence (DNA): TGTGCCAGCAGCTTAGCGAGGGGTTACGAGCAGTACTTC.

In this sample, this clone turned up a few times. The J gene is TRBJ2-3, the V gene TRBV4-3; no clear D gene. V lost 4 bases to trimming and J lost 6 bases, with 17 bases between them. This CDR3 has 15 amino acids. Germline V CDR1 and CDR2: LGHNA, YSLEER. The CDR3 DNA sequence: TGCGCCAGCAGCCCGAGCGTCCAAAGTGGGGATACGCAGTATTTT. This encodes CASSPSVQSGDTQYF.

The rearrangement links TRBV5-8 to TRBJ1-4, with TRBD1 as a possible D gene (6 bases). The CDR3 consists of 15 residues. The V end was cut by 3 bases, the J end by 2 bases, with 11 bases between. Germline assignment: CDR1 SGHTS and CDR2 YDEGEE. The CDR3 nucleotides are TGTGCCAGCAGCTATCTTAGGGGGACTAATGAAAAACTGTTTTTT. Residues: CASSYLRGTNEKLFF.

The chain is built from TRBV5-1 and TRBJ2-1; D unclear. The germline gives CDR1 SGHRS, CDR2 YFSETQ. The CDR3 runs 14 residues. Trimming removed 0 bases from V and 5 bases from J, with 9 bases in between. CDR3 nucleotide sequence: TGCGCCAGCAGCTTGGCCAACACCAACAATGAGCAGTTCTTC. This translates into CASSLANTNNEQFF.

Comments on this clone: The sample has other DNA sequences that encode this CDR3 too. The genes are TRBV6-5 and TRBJ2-1, with 7 bases lining up with TRBD2. From germline, CDR1 is MNHEY and CDR2 SVGAGI. The CDR3 is 15 residues long. V lost 2 bases, J lost 0 bases, and 1 base stayed unmatched. This chain's CDR3 is CASSYGGSSYNEQFF. CDR3 nucleotides: TGTGCCAGCAGTTACGGCGGGAGCTCCTACAATGAGCAGTTCTTC.